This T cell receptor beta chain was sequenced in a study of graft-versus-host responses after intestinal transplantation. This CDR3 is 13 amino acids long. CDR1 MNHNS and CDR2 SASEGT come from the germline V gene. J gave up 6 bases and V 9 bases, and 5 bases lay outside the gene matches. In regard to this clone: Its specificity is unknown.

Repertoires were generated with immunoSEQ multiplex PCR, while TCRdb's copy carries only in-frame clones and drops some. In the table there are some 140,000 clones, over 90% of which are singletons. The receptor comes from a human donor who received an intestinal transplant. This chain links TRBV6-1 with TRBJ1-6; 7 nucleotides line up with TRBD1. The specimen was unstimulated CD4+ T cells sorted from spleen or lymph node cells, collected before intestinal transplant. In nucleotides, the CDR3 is TGTGCCAGTTTGGGACAGATTAATTCACCCCTCCACTTT. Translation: CASLGQINSPLHF.